Below are 28 T cell receptor beta chains sequenced from a single sample in a study of cytomegalovirus exposure and HLA in healthy donors (TCRdb year 2017). The method was the immunoSEQ multiplex PCR assay. A mixture of 60 forward primers for TCR Vbeta segments and 13 reverse primers for TCR Jbeta segments was used in the multiplex PCR. TCRdb carries this immuneACCESS record with in-frame sequences only. Its versions omit some clonotypes, under half of them owing to an unresolved V gene in the studies checked, with the rest unexplained. Recorded for this sample are 200,000 to 300,000 clones; around four fifths of them occurred a single time. About 0.45% of the sample is held by the ten biggest clonotypes. Sequences were obtained from PBMCs. Receptors originate from a boy between 10 and 17 years old in good health and CMV-seronegative.

The chain is built from TRBV19 and TRBJ1-2, with 7 bases lining up with TRBD1. V trimming: 7 bases; J trimming: 8 bases; junction bases outside the gene matches: 13. This CDR3 region has 14 residues. The V gene's germline CDR1 is LNHDA and CDR2 SQIVND (reference sequence). The CDR3 loop reads CASNPGQAVRGYTF. The CDR3 coding sequence is TGTGCCAGTAACCCCGGACAGGCGGTTCGGGGCTACACCTTC.

This clone was detected only once. The gene calls are TRBV5-1 and TRBJ1-5; the D is unclear. Trimming removed 0 bases from V and 1 base from J, with 8 bases in between. The CDR3 consists of 15 residues. Germline V gene lookup returns CDR1 SGHRS and CDR2 YFSETQ. CDR3 bases: TGCGCCAGCAGCTTGGGAGGCGACAGCAATCAGCCCCAGCATTTT. This codes for CASSLGGDSNQPQHF. Looking up the rest from reference TRBV5-1 and TRBJ1-5 gives the full variable domain: KAGVTQTPRYLIKTRGQQVTLSCSPISGHRSVSWYQQTPGQGLQFLFEYFSETQRNKGNFPGRFSGRQFSNSRSEMNVSTLELGDSALYLCASSLGGDSNQPQHFGDGTRLSIL.

This clone was picked up a small number of times. V and J are TRBV19 and TRBJ2-7, with D possibly matching TRBD1 (6 bases). CDR1 and CDR2 (germline): LNHDA, SQIVND (reference sequence). Trimming stripped 3 bases from V and 3 bases from J, with 15 bases between. This CDR3 is built from 15 residues. The CDR3 loop is CASSMFDRPGYEQYF. Here the CDR3 DNA reads TGTGCCAGTAGTATGTTTGACAGGCCAGGCTACGAGCAGTACTTC.

The rearrangement links TRBV2 to TRBJ1-4; possibly TRBD1 for D (6 bases). The CDR3 totals 15 residues. V shed 6 bases and J shed 0 bases, with 11 bases lying between them. In germline, CDR1 is SNHLY, CDR2 FYNNEI. CDR3 nucleotide sequence: TGTGCCAGCAGGCAAGGGGGTCCAACTAATGAAAAACTGTTTTTT. Amino acid sequence: CASRQGGPTNEKLFF.

V is TRBV7-9 and J is TRBJ1-2; unclear D gene. CDR3 length: 12 residues. Trimming pared 5 bases from V and 4 bases from J, leaving 8 bases between. Looked up from germline, CDR1 is SEHNR and CDR2 is FQNEAQ (reference sequence). The CDR3 here is CASSPPGYGYTF. CDR3 DNA: TGTGCCAGCAGCCCCCCCGGCTATGGCTACACCTTC.

The chain joins TRBV27 to TRBJ2-7; D perhaps matches TRBD2 (6 bases). The germline gives CDR1 MNHEY, CDR2 SMNVEV (reference sequence). V lost 6 bases and J lost 6, with 30 bases in between. This CDR3 comprises 18 residues. CDR3 protein: CASSIGPEILARGSEQYF. The CDR3 bases are TGTGCCAGCAGCATCGGGCCTGAAATACTAGCCCGGGGTAGCGAGCAGTACTTC.

The rearrangement joins TRBV30 to TRBJ2-7, with D tentatively TRBD1 (5 bases). V lost 3 bases, J lost 0 bases, and 9 bases lay in between. CDR1 is GTSNPN, CDR2 SVGIG, per germline (reference sequence). The CDR3 covers 13 residues. CDR3 sequence: CAWRRQGSYEQYF. The CDR3 coding sequence is TGTGCCTGGAGACGGCAGGGCTCCTACGAGCAGTACTTC.

This clone was seen only a few times. The genes are TRBV27 and TRBJ1-2; D call uncertain. CDR1 and CDR2 (germline): MNHEY, SMNVEV (reference sequence). The CDR3 is made up of 15 amino acids. The V and J ends lost 0 bases and 2 bases respectively, with 10 bases between them. CDR3 sequence: CASSLSYRVNYGYTF. The CDR3 DNA reads TGTGCCAGCAGTTTATCGTATCGGGTCAACTATGGCTACACCTTC.

The J gene is TRBJ2-3, the V gene TRBV15; TRBD1 might be the D (5 bases). Per the germline V gene, CDR1 is LNHNV and CDR2 is YYDKDF (reference sequence). The CDR3 runs 16 residues. Trimming took 0 bases from V and 3 from J, leaving 13 bases between them. The CDR3 here is CATSREGLGQTDTQYF. The CDR3 DNA is TGTGCCACCAGCAGAGAGGGTCTAGGACAAACAGATACGCAGTATTTT. Variable domain in full (rest from reference TRBV15 and TRBJ2-3): DAMVIQNPRYQVTQFGKPVTLSCSQTLNHNVMYWYQQKSSQAPKLLFHYYDKDFNNEADTPDNFQSRRPNTSFCFLDIRSPGLGDTAMYLCATSREGLGQTDTQYFGPGTRLTVL.

This clone has only one observation. The chain links TRBV5-1 to TRBJ2-3; 10 bases align to TRBD2. Germline values: CDR1 SGHRS, CDR2 YFSETQ. V was pared by 0 bases and J by 4 bases, with 8 bases of the junction left unmatched. The CDR3 is made up of 17 amino acids. The CDR3 loop reads CASSLDLSSGSADTQYF. CDR3 nucleotide sequence: TGCGCCAGCAGCTTGGATTTGTCTAGCGGGAGCGCAGATACGCAGTATTTT.

The chain has TRBV6-5 and TRBJ1-1, with 8 nucleotides matching TRBD1. The CDR3 contains 14 residues. Germline loops: CDR1 MNHEY, CDR2 SVGAGI. V lost 5 bases, J lost 3 bases, and 5 bases stayed unmatched. CDR3 in amino acids: CASSRQGRDTEAFF. The CDR3 region has the DNA TGTGCCAGCAGTCGACAGGGGAGGGACACTGAAGCTTTCTTT.

This chain connects TRBV29-1 to TRBJ2-7, with D perhaps TRBD1 (7 bases). V lost 3 bases to trimming and J lost 4 bases, with 19 bases between them. This CDR3 is 15 amino acids long. Germline V gives CDR1 SQVTM, CDR2 ANQGSEA. The CDR3 nucleotides are TGCAGCGTTGACGGGGGACAGATGGGGGATTACGAGCAGTACTTC. Its translation: CSVDGGQMGDYEQYF.

The chain links TRBV6-5 to TRBJ2-1; TRBD2 matches 11 bases. Germline assignment: CDR1 MNHEY and CDR2 SVGAGI. V lost 2 bases, J lost 3 bases, and 0 bases stayed unmatched. CDR3 size: 15 residues. CDR3 coding DNA: TGTGCCAGCAGTTACGGACTAGCGGGCTACAATGAGCAGTTCTTC. This encodes CASSYGLAGYNEQFF.

CDR3 loop: CASSPSRVPGELFF. The DNA of the CDR3 is TGTGCCAGCAGCCCCTCCAGGGTCCCCGGGGAGCTGTTTTTT. The chain couples TRBV4-2 to TRBJ2-2, with a possible D match to TRBD1 (5 bases). This CDR3 region has 14 residues. In germline, CDR1 is LGHNA, CDR2 YNFKEQ. The germline V and J ends were trimmed by 4 bases and 6 bases, with 12 bases remaining between them.

The rearrangement links TRBV5-4 to TRBJ2-7, with 14 positions matching TRBD2. V lost 0 bases, J lost 0 bases, and 5 bases stayed unmatched. CDR1 and CDR2 from the germline V gene are SGHNT and YYREEE (reference sequence). The length of the CDR3 is 18 residues. Here the CDR3 DNA reads TGTGCCAGCAGCTTGGGACTAGCGGGGGGGGATAACTCCTACGAGCAGTACTTC. Residues: CASSLGLAGGDNSYEQYF.

The CDR3 here is CAWSTTSGLSYEQYF. The CDR3 DNA follows: TGTGCCTGGAGCACGACTAGCGGGCTCTCCTACGAGCAGTACTTC. The V call is TRBV30, the J call TRBJ2-7, with 10 bases aligning to TRBD2. The ends lost 3 bases at V and 0 bases at J; junction bases unmatched: 5. The CDR3 spans 15 residues. The germline gives CDR1 GTSNPN, CDR2 SVGIG (reference sequence).

This clone was observed a handful of times. The chain uses TRBV6-6 and TRBJ2-5, with TRBD2 matching 13 bases. V shed 5 bases and J 8 bases; nucleotides not matched to a gene: 11. The CDR3 is 16 amino acids. The germline gives CDR1 MNHNY, CDR2 SVGAGI (reference sequence). For the CDR3, the DNA is TGTGCCAGCAGTCATACTAGCGGGGGGGCCACAGATACCCAGTACTTC. This gives the protein CASSHTSGGATDTQYF.

The rearrangement joins TRBV30 to TRBJ1-2; D not resolved. There are 12 residues in the CDR3. Trimming removed 2 bases from V and 4 bases from J, with 8 bases in between. Germline CDR1 is GTSNPN and CDR2 is SVGIG (reference sequence). The CDR3 loop reads CAWSPLSYGYTF. The CDR3 nucleotides read TGTGCCTGGAGTCCCCTCAGCTATGGCTACACCTTC.

The rearrangement links TRBV10-3 to TRBJ1-2; TRBD1 matches at 8 bases. The CDR3 sequence is 15 residues long. V gave up 2 bases and J gave up 1 base; unmatched junction bases: 3. From germline, CDR1 is ENHRY and CDR2 SYGVKD. The CDR3 region has the DNA TGTGCCATCAGTGAGGGCACAGGGGGTAACTATGGCTACACCTTC. Protein sequence: CAISEGTGGNYGYTF.

The V call is TRBV15, the J call TRBJ1-3; the D gene is possibly TRBD1 (5 bases). Germline V gene sequence: CDR1 LNHNV, CDR2 YYDKDF (reference sequence). Trimming shortened V by 5 bases and J by 0 bases, and 5 bases separated the two germline ends. This CDR3 has 13 residues. The CDR3 DNA sequence: TGTGCCACCAGCGACAGCTCTGGAAACACCATATATTTT. Its protein product is CATSDSSGNTIYF.

The chain combines TRBV15 with TRBJ2-1; 8 nucleotides line up with TRBD2. This CDR3 is 16 amino acids long. Germline CDR1 is LNHNV and CDR2 is YYDKDF (reference sequence). Trimming took 0 bases from V and 6 from J; bases not matched to a gene: 7. CDR3 coding DNA: TGTGCCACCAGCAGAGAACTAGCGGTAGGGTTCAATGAGCAGTTCTTC. Its translation is CATSRELAVGFNEQFF.

The chain links TRBV29-1 to TRBJ2-1, with 10 nucleotides matching TRBD2. The CDR3 covers 14 residues. In germline, CDR1 is SQVTM, CDR2 ANQGSEA. Trimming at V came to 5 bases and at J to 7 bases, leaving 8 bases not matched to a gene. The CDR3 coding sequence is TGCAGCGTTCGGCAACTAGCGGGGAAGAATGAGCAGTTCTTC. This encodes CSVRQLAGKNEQFF.

This clone has a handful of counts. J is TRBJ2-1 and V is TRBV6-1, with 12 nucleotides matching TRBD2. The length of the CDR3 is 15 residues. Unmatched junction bases numbered 6, after V lost 6 bases and J lost 6 bases. The germline CDR1 and CDR2 sequences are MNHNS and SASEGT. For the CDR3, the DNA is TGTGCCAGCAGCCCTGGACTAGCGGGATCCAATGAGCAGTTCTTC. Protein: CASSPGLAGSNEQFF.

V and J are TRBV30 and TRBJ1-1, with 8 bases that match TRBD1. Germline trimming cut 4 bases from V and 2 bases from J; bases unmatched to any gene: 6. The CDR3 contains 14 residues. Germline values: CDR1 GTSNPN, CDR2 SVGIG (reference sequence). CDR3 in DNA: TGTGCCTGGACTCGACAGGGGAGAAACACTGAAGCTTTCTTT. It specifies CAWTRQGRNTEAFF.

This clone was seen just once. The gene calls are TRBV2 and TRBJ1-1, with 12 positions matching TRBD1. CDR1 SNHLY and CDR2 FYNNEI come from the germline V gene. V shed 6 bases and J 5 bases; nucleotides not matched to a gene: 1. The CDR3 is 13 residues long. The CDR3 DNA sequence: TGTGCCAGCAGGGGACAGGGGGCAACTGAAGCTTTCTTT. Its translation is CASRGQGATEAFF.

The gene calls are TRBV4-1 and TRBJ1-1; 10 nucleotides line up with TRBD1. V was pared by 3 bases and J by 5 bases, with 6 bases of the junction left unmatched. Looked up from germline, CDR1 is MGHRA and CDR2 is YSYEKL. CDR3 length: 15 amino acids. CDR3 DNA sequence: TGCGCCAGCAGCCAGGGACAGGGGATCTGGACTGAAGCTTTCTTT. It translates to CASSQGQGIWTEAFF.

The rearrangement uses TRBV2 and TRBJ1-2; 7 bases are a match to TRBD1. This CDR3 is 14 amino acids long. J lost 8 bases, V lost 5 bases, and 11 bases had no gene match. The germline V gene encodes CDR1 SNHLY and CDR2 FYNNEI. CDR3 bases: TGTGCCAGCAGTAGGACAGGTCCCTCCGTGGGCTACACCTTC. It translates to CASSRTGPSVGYTF.

This clone was seen a handful of times. The V gene is TRBV6-6, the J gene TRBJ1-3; no reliable D call. Per germline, CDR1 MNHNY and CDR2 SVGAGI (reference sequence). V gave up 6 bases and J gave up 0 bases, with 12 bases separating them. This CDR3 region has 15 residues. CDR3 amino acids: CASSHQHRSGNTIYF. The CDR3 DNA is TGTGCCAGCAGCCACCAACACCGCTCTGGAAACACCATATATTTT.